The 28 T cell receptor beta chains below come from one sample, sequenced in a study of early T cells in non-severe SARS-CoV-2 infection. One entry per CDR3 protein results from TCRdb running MiXCR on the 5' RACE reads. In the table there are more than 35,000 distinct CDR3 sequences, roughly 5.9% of which are singletons. Material for sequencing was whole blood. These receptors all come from an adult who was a healthcare worker with PCR-confirmed SARS-CoV-2 infection or an uninfected control (not recorded which).

The J gene is TRBJ2-1, the V gene TRBV4-1; 16 positions match TRBD2. The CDR3 extends over 18 amino acids. V shed 3 bases and J 2 bases; nucleotides not matched to a gene: 4. Germline V gene data show CDR1 as MGHRA and CDR2 as YSYEKL. The CDR3 is CASSQGLAGGPAYNEQFF. CDR3 coding DNA: TGCGCCAGCAGCCAGGGACTAGCGGGGGGGCCGGCCTACAATGAGCAGTTCTTC.

The gene calls are TRBV20-1 and TRBJ1-1; the match to TRBD1 covers 8 bases. From germline, CDR1 is DFQATT and CDR2 SNEGSKA (reference sequence). CDR3 length: 14 amino acids. Trimming cost V 5 bases and J 2 bases; bases outside gene matches: 7. The CDR3 region is CSAFTGTGNTEAFF. The CDR3, as DNA: TGCAGTGCTTTCACCGGGACAGGTAACACTGAAGCTTTCTTT.

Ten or more counts support this clonotype. The gene calls are TRBV14 and TRBJ1-1, with a tentative D call TRBD1 (6 bases). Germline loops: CDR1 SGHDN, CDR2 FVKESK. The CDR3 contains 14 residues. The germline V and J ends were trimmed by 0 bases and 5 bases, with 10 bases remaining between them. The CDR3 reads CASSQDHRVTEAFF. DNA of the CDR3: TGTGCCAGCAGCCAAGATCACAGGGTGACTGAAGCTTTCTTT. The whole variable domain, remainder taken from reference TRBV14 and TRBJ1-1, is EAGVTQFPSHSVIEKGQTVTLRCDPISGHDNLYWYRRVMGKEIKFLLHFVKESKQDESGMPNNRFLAERTGGTYSTLKVQPAELEDSGVYFCASSQDHRVTEAFFGQGTRLTVV.

This clonotype was recorded a few times. This chain joins TRBV5-4 and TRBJ2-3; D is perhaps TRBD1 or TRBD2 (5 bases each). The CDR3 contains 16 residues. V lost 4 bases, J lost 1 base, and 16 bases lay in between. Per germline, CDR1 SGHNT and CDR2 YYREEE (reference sequence). In DNA form, the CDR3 reads TGTGCCAGCAGCAAAGGGGACCGGCTTGGCACAGATACGCAGTATTTT. Translated: CASSKGDRLGTDTQYF.

A few counts support this clonotype. V and J are TRBV7-8 and TRBJ2-3; D remains unclear. The length of the CDR3 is 11 residues. In germline, CDR1 is SGHVS, CDR2 FQNEAQ. The V gene lost 8 bases and the J gene lost 6 bases, with 9 bases spanning the gap. The CDR3 loop reads CASGPRDTQYF. The CDR3 nucleotides are TGTGCCAGCGGACCCAGGGATACGCAGTATTTT.

This clonotype has at least ten counts. This chain connects TRBV20-1 to TRBJ2-4; 7 nucleotides align to TRBD2. The V gene's germline CDR1 is DFQATT and CDR2 SNEGSKA (reference sequence). Trimming cost V 3 bases and J 7 bases; bases outside gene matches: 9. CDR3 length equals 14 residues. The CDR3 nucleotides read TGCAGTGCTAGGGGCCAGCGGGACTGGAACATTCAGTACTTC. Translating it yields CSARGQRDWNIQYF.

This clonotype was picked up many times. V usage is TRBV20-1 and J usage is TRBJ2-1; 7 bases are a match to TRBD2. V gave up 1 base and J gave up 0 bases; unmatched junction bases: 3. The CDR3 length is 15 residues. The germline V gene has CDR1 DFQATT and CDR2 SNEGSKA (reference sequence). CDR3 residues: CSARALAASYNEQFF. Here the CDR3 DNA reads TGCAGTGCTAGAGCCCTAGCGGCCTCCTACAATGAGCAGTTCTTC.

Many counts were recorded for this clonotype. This chain uses TRBV10-3 with TRBJ1-3, with D perhaps TRBD1 (5 bases). V lost 4 bases, J lost 0 bases, and 10 bases lay in between. CDR1 is ENHRY, CDR2 SYGVKD, per germline. There are 15 residues in the CDR3. The CDR3 protein is CAISANRLSGNTIYF. The CDR3 DNA reads as TGTGCCATCAGTGCAAACAGGCTCTCTGGAAACACCATATATTTT.

The V and J genes are TRBV20-1 and TRBJ2-1; TRBD2 matches 8 bases. V shed 1 base and J 7 bases; nucleotides not matched to a gene: 0. CDR3 length: 12 residues. Germline loops: CDR1 DFQATT, CDR2 SNEGSKA (reference sequence). The CDR3 loop reads CSARGGRNEQFF. Here the CDR3 DNA reads TGCAGTGCTAGAGGCGGGAGGAATGAGCAGTTCTTC.

This clonotype occurred a few times. The chain employs TRBV7-9 and TRBJ2-7, with TRBD2 identical over 7 bases. From germline, CDR1 is SEHNR and CDR2 FQNEAQ (reference sequence). With V trimmed by 1 base and J by 2 bases, 5 bases remained unmatched. This CDR3 region has 15 residues. The CDR3 sequence is CASSLVASGTYEQYF. The DNA for the CDR3 is TGTGCCAGCAGCTTAGTGGCTAGCGGTACCTACGAGCAGTACTTC.

About this clonotype itself: This clone may be a read error of a much larger clone one base away. The J gene is TRBJ1-5, the V gene TRBV7-2; D might be TRBD1 (5 bases). The CDR3 has 15 residues. Trimming took 1 base from V and 7 from J, leaving 14 bases between them. The germline V gene encodes CDR1 SGHTA and CDR2 FQGNSA. CDR3 coding DNA: TGTACCAGCAGCTTAGATAACCAGGGAATCCAGCCCCAGCATTTT. Translating it yields CTSSLDNQGIQPQHF. Looking up the rest from reference TRBV7-2 and TRBJ1-5 gives the full variable domain: GAGVSQSPSNKVTEKGKDVELRCDPISGHTALYWYRQSLGQGLEFLIYFQGNSAPDKSGLPSDRFSAERTGGSVSTLTIQRTQQEDSAVYLCTSSLDNQGIQPQHFGDGTRLSIL.

This clonotype was recorded a few times. V is TRBV30 and J is TRBJ2-1; D remains ambiguous. Germline values: CDR1 GTSNPN, CDR2 SVGIG (reference sequence). CDR3 length: 12 amino acids. Trimming shortened V by 2 bases and J by 7 bases, and 9 bases separated the two germline ends. The DNA of the CDR3 is TGTGCCTGGAGTCCGGACGTGAATGAGCAGTTCTTC. Translation gives CAWSPDVNEQFF. Together with reference TRBV30 and TRBJ2-1, the CDR3 gives the full variable domain: SQTIHQWPATLVQPVGSPLSLECTVEGTSNPNLYWYRQAAGRGLQLLFYSVGIGQISSEVPQNLSASRPQDRQFILSSKKLLLSDSGFYLCAWSPDVNEQFFGPGTRLTVL.

This clonotype was picked up many times. This chain links TRBV7-9 with TRBJ1-4; 10 positions match TRBD1. Losses at the gene ends were 5 bases for V and 7 bases for J; bases not matched to a gene: 7. The CDR3 runs 15 residues. Germline CDR1 SEHNR, CDR2 FQNEAQ (reference sequence). This chain's CDR3 is CASSALTGGTEKLFF. The DNA for the CDR3 is TGTGCCAGCAGCGCGTTGACAGGGGGCACTGAAAAACTGTTTTTT.

There are many counts of this clonotype. The chain has TRBV28 and TRBJ1-1, with 8 bases lining up with TRBD1. The CDR3 is made up of 15 amino acids. The germline gives CDR1 MDHEN, CDR2 SYDVKM. The junction had 11 bases not matched to a gene; V was cut back by 7 bases and J by 4 bases. The CDR3 region is CASTPGTGGGTEAFF. The DNA for the CDR3 is TGTGCCAGCACCCCCGGAACAGGGGGTGGCACTGAAGCTTTCTTT.

This clonotype was observed at least ten times. Compared with germline, one end of the junction differs, possibly owing to a read error. V usage is TRBV7-7 and J usage is TRBJ2-3; 14 positions match TRBD2. There are 17 residues in the CDR3. CDR1 SSHAT and CDR2 FNYEAQ come from the germline V gene (reference sequence). The CDR3 DNA reads as TGTGCTAGCAGCTTAGGGACTAGCGGGGGCCCGTGGGATACGCAGTATTTT. Translating gives CASSLGTSGGPWDTQYF.

Ten or more counts support this clonotype. The chain is built from TRBV11-2 and TRBJ2-4; 9 nucleotides agree with TRBD1. This CDR3 has 19 residues. The germline V gene has CDR1 SGHAT and CDR2 FQNNGV. Germline trimming cut 1 base from V and 1 base from J; bases unmatched to any gene: 11. CDR3 sequence reads: CASSLAPRQGEVAKNIQYF. DNA of the CDR3: TGTGCCAGCAGCTTAGCCCCCCGACAGGGGGAGGTTGCCAAAAACATTCAGTACTTC.

This clonotype was counted many times. The chain uses TRBV4-3 and TRBJ2-7, with D uncertain. The CDR3 length is 15 residues. V lost 3 bases and J 1 base, leaving 13 bases between the germline ends. Germline CDR1 is LGHNA and CDR2 is YSLEER. The CDR3 reads CASSQTLDGSYEQYF. The CDR3 DNA reads as TGCGCCAGCAGCCAGACCCTGGACGGTTCCTACGAGCAGTACTTC.

Ten or more counts support this clonotype. The rearrangement uses TRBV5-1 and TRBJ1-2, with D unresolved. Trimming shortened V by 5 bases and J by 2 bases, and 13 bases separated the two germline ends. CDR1 is SGHRS and CDR2 is YFSETQ in the germline V gene. The CDR3 consists of 14 residues. The CDR3 loop is CASRPDGGNYGYTF. The CDR3 bases are TGCGCCAGCAGGCCGGACGGTGGAAACTATGGCTACACCTTC.

This clonotype was counted at least ten times. The genes are TRBV18 and TRBJ2-3; no definite D call. This CDR3 contains 14 residues. V lost 0 bases to trimming and J lost 3 bases, with 7 bases between them. Germline V gene sequence: CDR1 KGHSH, CDR2 LQKENI. CDR3 in DNA: TGTGCCAGCTCACCACCCGTGAGAACAGATACGCAGTATTTT. Translated, it gives CASSPPVRTDTQYF. Full variable domain (outside the CDR3, taken from reference TRBV18 and TRBJ2-3): NAGVMQNPRHLVRRRGQEARLRCSPMKGHSHVYWYRQLPEEGLKFMVYLQKENIIDESGMPKERFSAEFPKEGPSILRIQQVVRGDSAAYFCASSPPVRTDTQYFGPGTRLTVL.

This clonotype came up many times. The genes are TRBV7-9 and TRBJ2-1; D gene ambiguous. V lost 1 base, J lost 0 bases, and 10 bases lay in between. Germline lookup yields CDR1 SEHNR and CDR2 FQNEAQ (reference sequence). The CDR3 has 16 residues. The chain's CDR3 is CASSLGRRPSYNEQFF. The CDR3 region has the DNA TGTGCCAGCAGCTTAGGTCGGCGCCCCTCCTACAATGAGCAGTTCTTC.

This clonotype was detected only a few times. This chain connects TRBV3-1 to TRBJ2-3, with D possibly matching TRBD1 (6 bases). CDR1 LGHDT and CDR2 YNNKEL come from the germline V gene (reference sequence). V was cut by 3 bases and J by 0 bases, with 10 bases left in between. The CDR3 runs 15 residues. The chain's CDR3 is CASSHWGPSTDTQYF. In DNA, the CDR3 is TGTGCCAGCAGCCATTGGGGGCCCAGCACAGATACGCAGTATTTT.

This clonotype was detected ten times or more. This chain uses TRBV20-1 with TRBJ1-1; 10 bases are a match to TRBD1. CDR3 length equals 12 residues. Trimming at V came to 6 bases and at J to 2 bases, leaving 0 bases not matched to a gene. The germline V gene encodes CDR1 DFQATT and CDR2 SNEGSKA (reference sequence). As DNA, the CDR3 is TGCAGTGCGACAGGGGGCAACACTGAAGCTTTCTTT. The encoded protein is CSATGGNTEAFF.

This clonotype was seen many times. V gene TRBV11-3 combines with J gene TRBJ1-1; tentative D call: TRBD1 (5 bases). CDR1 is SGHNT, CDR2 YENEEA, per germline. This CDR3 contains 11 residues. The V and J ends lost 7 bases and 4 bases respectively, with 7 bases between them. The CDR3 DNA is TGTGCCAGCACGGGGGGCACTGAAGCTTTCTTT. This translates into CASTGGTEAFF.

This clonotype was recorded many times. The chain is built from TRBV12-3 or TRBV12-4 and TRBJ1-6, with D possibly TRBD1 on 5 matching bases. Trimming removed 4 bases at V and 7 bases at J, with 8 bases between. This CDR3 has 13 amino acids. The CDR3 DNA reads as TGTGCCAGCAGTTCAGGGAAGAATTCACCCCTCCACTTT. Its protein product is CASSSGKNSPLHF.

The chain uses TRBV7-8 and TRBJ2-5, with TRBD1 matching 8 bases. CDR1 SGHVS and CDR2 FQNEAQ come from the germline V gene. There are 14 residues in the CDR3. V dropped 5 bases and J dropped 5; count of bases not matched to a gene: 7. The CDR3, as DNA: TGTGCCAGCAGCAGGACAGGGTTGGGGGAGACCCAGTACTTC. It is translated as CASSRTGLGETQYF.

This clonotype came up many times. This chain connects TRBV15 to TRBJ1-1; D might be TRBD1 (5 bases). Per germline, CDR1 LNHNV and CDR2 YYDKDF (reference sequence). CDR3 length: 14 amino acids. Deletions cut 5 bases from V and 3 bases from J, with 13 bases between. The DNA of the CDR3 is TGTGCCACCAGCCGTTCATGGGGGGACACTGAAGCTTTCTTT. Residues: CATSRSWGDTEAFF.

The J gene is TRBJ2-6, the V gene TRBV12-3 or TRBV12-4; D gene ambiguous. This CDR3 region has 18 residues. Trimming left V 3 bases short and J 0 bases short, with 15 bases between. This chain's CDR3 is CASSLGSYPPSGANVLTF. DNA for the CDR3: TGTGCCAGCAGTTTGGGAAGCTACCCCCCCTCTGGGGCCAACGTCCTGACTTTC.

This chain connects TRBV7-2 to TRBJ2-1; 9 positions match TRBD2. The CDR3 has 15 amino acids. Germline V gives CDR1 SGHTA, CDR2 FQGNSA. J was trimmed by 9 bases and V by 5 bases; bases with no gene match: 11. This CDR3 reads CASSPGLARGVEQFF. In DNA, the CDR3 is TGTGCCAGCAGCCCAGGACTAGCGAGGGGTGTTGAGCAGTTCTTC.